This entry lists 2 T cell receptor beta chains sequenced from one sample in a study of blood T cells in healthy people across ages. The authors ran a second PCR of about 6 to 11 cycles using a sample-barcoded 5' primer and a J-beta primer mix. TCRdb used MiXCR to reprocess the 5' RACE reads, holding one entry per CDR3 protein. The sample lists more than 900,000 distinct CDR3 sequences; about 23% were seen once. The sample was also reused in another study, on T cells of mothers and their children.

Input material: blood. These receptors were taken from a girl aged 2 to 9 in good health.

The rearrangement links TRBV6-2 or TRBV6-3 to TRBJ2-3; TRBD2 agrees at 7 bases. Germline V gives CDR1 MNHEY, CDR2 SVGEGT. Trimming cost V 0 bases and J 9 bases; bases outside gene matches: 3. CDR3 length: 13 residues. The CDR3 reads CASSYSRAGTQYF. The CDR3 region has the DNA TGTGCCAGCAGTTACTCGAGAGCGGGGACGCAGTATTTT.

This chain uses TRBV6-2 or TRBV6-3 with TRBJ2-5; TRBD1 aligns across 7 bases. V dropped 2 bases and J dropped 5; count of bases not matched to a gene: 8. The CDR3 extends over 15 amino acids. Germline CDR1 MNHEY, CDR2 SVGEGT. Written as DNA, the CDR3 is TGTGCCAGCAGTTACCGGGACAGACCACGCGAGACCCAGTACTTC. This codes for CASSYRDRPRETQYF.